Following are 31 T cell receptor beta chains from one sample sequenced in a study of human T cells and chemical hapten exposure. Time point: patch test 2, 6 weeks after DPC sensitization. Treatment defined: therapeutic diphenylcyclopropenone sensitization with weekly scalp DPC. TCRdb re-derived calls from the RACE reads in MiXCR, one entry per CDR3 protein. The sample holds about 100,000 distinct CDR3 sequences, over 9.5% seen once. This material consisted of whole blood, taken in connection with sensitization to the hapten diphenylcyclopropenone (DPC). Receptors were obtained from a woman aged 40 to 55 with alopecia areata. Some clones in this sample may be carry-over from other donors' samples.

The CDR3 protein is CAISERREKLFF. The CDR3 coding sequence is TGTGCCATCAGTGAGCGGCGCGAAAAACTGTTTTTT. This chain uses TRBV10-3 with TRBJ1-4; no definite D call. CDR1 is ENHRY and CDR2 is SYGVKD in the germline V gene. V was pared by 2 bases and J by 8 bases, with 6 bases between. The CDR3 contains 12 residues.

This clonotype came up many times. The V gene is TRBV20-1, the J gene TRBJ2-5; D is unresolved. The CDR3 is made up of 12 amino acids. V lost 4 bases and J lost 0, with 6 bases in between. CDR1 is DFQATT and CDR2 is SNEGSKA in the germline V gene (reference sequence). CDR3 region: CSAKTDQETQYF. In DNA, the CDR3 is TGCAGTGCTAAAACAGACCAAGAGACCCAGTACTTC.

V is TRBV28 and J is TRBJ1-4; D may be TRBD1 (5 bases). Germline values: CDR1 MDHEN, CDR2 SYDVKM. The CDR3 has 12 amino acids. V shed 6 bases and J shed 13 bases, with 15 bases lying between them. This CDR3 is CASSQTQGGLFF. CDR3 bases: TGTGCCAGCAGCCAGACTCAGGGCGGACTGTTTTTT.

This clonotype showed up many times. The chain joins TRBV7-3 to TRBJ1-5; no firm D call. Trimming pared 2 bases from V and 7 bases from J, leaving 9 bases between. The germline gives CDR1 SGHTA, CDR2 FQGTGA. This CDR3 contains 13 residues. CDR3 DNA sequence: TGTGCCAGCAGCTTAGAGCCAAACCAGCCCCAGCATTTT. It translates to CASSLEPNQPQHF.

This clonotype was detected a few times. V usage is TRBV9 and J usage is TRBJ2-3, with D maybe TRBD2 (5 bases). Germline CDR1 and CDR2: SGDLS and YYNGEE. V was clipped by 3 bases and J by 5 bases, with 16 bases between them. The CDR3 totals 15 residues. CDR3 in amino acids: CASSDRDSWKDTQYF. DNA of the CDR3: TGTGCCAGCAGCGACCGGGATTCCTGGAAAGATACGCAGTATTTT.

About this clonotype itself: This is likely a read error, given that the CDR3 carries no conserved phenylalanine or tryptophan at its end. The genes are TRBV12-3 or TRBV12-4 and TRBJ1-1, with D uncertain. Trimming pared 5 bases from V and 4 bases from J, leaving 17 bases between. This CDR3 region has 15 residues. The CDR3 nucleotides read TGTGCCAGCAGTACGCAGGACTGGGTGGGCACTGAAGCTTTCCTT. Its translation is CASSTQDWVGTEAFL.

This clonotype has ten or more counts. The V and J genes are TRBV19 and TRBJ2-7, with 8 bases aligning to TRBD1. This CDR3 has 15 residues. Trimming at V came to 9 bases and at J to 6 bases, leaving 16 bases not matched to a gene. The germline CDR1 and CDR2 sequences are LNHDA and SQIVND (reference sequence). The DNA for the CDR3 is TGTGCCAGCTCTCCGGGACAGGTATCTCGGGCCGAGCAGTACTTC. Protein sequence: CASSPGQVSRAEQYF.

This chain links TRBV4-3 with TRBJ2-1; 13 positions agree with TRBD2. The trim removed 4 bases at V and 3 bases at J, leaving 3 bases unmatched. Germline V lookup: CDR1 LGHNA, CDR2 YSLEER. This CDR3 has 16 residues. In DNA, the CDR3 is TGCGCCAGCAGCCCTCGGACTAGCGGGGGCTACAATGAGCAGTTCTTC. Translated: CASSPRTSGGYNEQFF.

This clonotype showed up just a few times. CDR3 nucleotide sequence: TGTGCCAGCAGTTTAGGCCCCTTGAGTCCAACTGAAGCTTTCTTT. Amino acids: CASSLGPLSPTEAFF. The rearrangement links TRBV12-3 or TRBV12-4 to TRBJ1-1; D is undetermined. The ends were cut back, 1 base at V and 5 bases at J, with 14 bases in the middle. The CDR3 extends over 15 amino acids.

This clonotype was seen repeatedly, ten times or more. The J gene is TRBJ2-6, the V gene TRBV20-1; D possibly corresponds to TRBD2 (6 bases). Looked up from germline, CDR1 is DFQATT and CDR2 is SNEGSKA (reference sequence). The germline V and J ends were trimmed by 4 bases and 0 bases, with 13 bases remaining between them. The CDR3 has 16 residues. The CDR3 region is CSATAGGSSGANVLTF. Here the CDR3 DNA reads TGCAGTGCTACGGCCGGAGGGAGCTCTGGGGCCAACGTCCTGACTTTC.

This clonotype has at least ten counts. This chain uses TRBV15 with TRBJ1-4; 11 nucleotides match TRBD1. The CDR3 extends over 15 amino acids. Germline CDR1 LNHNV, CDR2 YYDKDF (reference sequence). V shed 2 bases, J shed 7 bases, and the junction held 3 bases outside the gene matches. The DNA of the CDR3 is TGTGCCACCAGCAGAACCGGGACAGGGGGTGAAAAACTGTTTTTT. Its translation is CATSRTGTGGEKLFF.

This clonotype turned up a few times. The chain employs TRBV29-1 and TRBJ2-1; unclear D gene. CDR3 length: 11 amino acids. The germline gives CDR1 SQVTM, CDR2 ANQGSEA. Trimming shortened V by 0 bases and J by 15 bases, and 12 bases separated the two germline ends. The CDR3 is CSVEDGSLGFF. The CDR3 region has the DNA TGCAGCGTTGAAGACGGATCGCTCGGGTTCTTC.

This clonotype was recorded many times. The chain uses TRBV6-5 and TRBJ2-7, with 10 positions matching TRBD2. V lost 5 bases and J lost 7; bases outside the gene matches: 14. The germline CDR1 and CDR2 sequences are MNHEY and SVGAGI. The CDR3 sequence is 16 residues long. CDR3 coding DNA: TGTGCCAGCAGTCCAACCGGGACTAGCGCCCACGGGGAGCAGTACTTC. This codes for CASSPTGTSAHGEQYF.

V usage is TRBV7-2 and J usage is TRBJ1-3; weak D call: TRBD1 (5 bases). The CDR3 covers 16 residues. Germline CDR1 and CDR2: SGHTA and FQGNSA. V gave up 4 bases and J gave up 1 base, with 14 bases separating them. The CDR3: CASSSRITGSGNTIYF. The CDR3 DNA reads TGTGCCAGCAGCTCGCGGATTACAGGATCTGGAAACACCATATATTTT.

This clonotype came up many times. This rearrangement joins TRBV7-9 to TRBJ2-1; D is uncertain. There are 12 residues in the CDR3. From germline, CDR1 is SEHNR and CDR2 FQNEAQ (reference sequence). Trimming shortened V by 1 base and J by 15 bases, and 13 bases separated the two germline ends. Here the CDR3 DNA reads TGTGCCAGCAGCTTAGAAGGGCAGGTTGGGTTCTTC. Residues: CASSLEGQVGFF.

The J gene is TRBJ1-4, the V gene TRBV6-5, with TRBD1 identical over 8 bases. CDR3 length: 16 amino acids. In germline, CDR1 is MNHEY, CDR2 SVGAGI. The ends lost 2 bases at V and 10 bases at J; junction bases unmatched: 12. The CDR3 region is CASSYPGTGRPGKLFF. The CDR3 DNA sequence: TGTGCCAGCAGTTACCCCGGGACAGGCCGTCCAGGAAAACTGTTTTTT.

This clonotype turned up a few times. The chain combines TRBV7-3 with TRBJ2-1, with TRBD1 matching 9 bases. J gave up 5 bases and V 5 bases, and 4 bases lay outside the gene matches. The CDR3 sequence is 14 residues long. The germline V gene has CDR1 SGHTA and CDR2 FQGTGA. The CDR3, as DNA: TGTGCCAGCAGCCCCGGGACAGGGAACAATGAGCAGTTCTTC. As protein: CASSPGTGNNEQFF.

In this sample, this clonotype turned up many times. The J gene is TRBJ2-5, the V gene TRBV19, with D possibly matching TRBD1 (6 bases). Germline assignment: CDR1 LNHDA and CDR2 SQIVND (reference sequence). This CDR3 spans 14 amino acids. Trimming took 3 bases from V and 6 from J, leaving 14 bases between them. CDR3 sequence reads: CASSIQGQGKTQYF. CDR3 DNA: TGTGCCAGTAGTATTCAGGGGCAGGGGAAGACCCAGTACTTC.

The chain employs TRBV19 and TRBJ2-1, with D possibly TRBD1 on 6 matching bases. Per the germline V gene, CDR1 is LNHDA and CDR2 is SQIVND (reference sequence). V was trimmed by 3 bases and J by 8 bases, leaving 14 bases between them. The CDR3 has 14 amino acids. The CDR3 coding sequence is TGTGCCAGTAGTATGGGGGCCCGGCGAGATGAGCAGTTCTTC. Translation gives CASSMGARRDEQFF.

This clonotype was observed at least ten times. V gene TRBV3-1 combines with J gene TRBJ1-1; D not resolved. V gave up 2 bases and J gave up 0 bases, with 7 bases separating them. CDR1 and CDR2 (germline): LGHDT, YNNKEL (reference sequence). This CDR3 comprises 14 residues. The chain's CDR3 is CASSQNTMNTEAFF. The CDR3 DNA is TGTGCCAGCAGCCAAAACACAATGAACACTGAAGCTTTCTTT. The full variable domain, in which reference TRBV3-1 and TRBJ1-1 provide the parts outside the CDR3, is DTAVSQTPKYLVTQMGNDKSIKCEQNLGHDTMYWYKQDSKKFLKIMFSYNNKELIINETVPNRFSPKSPDKAHLNLHINSLELGDSAVYFCASSQNTMNTEAFFGQGTRLTVV.

This clonotype was detected ten times or more. The V and J genes are TRBV7-9 and TRBJ2-3; maybe TRBD1 (5 bases). CDR3 length: 14 residues. Per the germline V gene, CDR1 is SEHNR and CDR2 is FQNEAQ (reference sequence). V lost 5 bases to trimming and J lost 2 bases, with 11 bases between them. CDR3 protein: CASSAAGATDTQYF. CDR3 coding DNA: TGTGCCAGCAGCGCGGCTGGGGCCACAGATACGCAGTATTTT.

This clonotype was recorded at least ten times. The chain has TRBV25-1 and TRBJ1-1; D unresolved. Germline V lookup: CDR1 MGHDK, CDR2 SYGVNS. V lost 3 bases and J lost 6, with 8 bases in between. The CDR3 is made up of 12 amino acids. CDR3 in DNA: TGTGCCAGCAGTGAGGTTACCGCTGAAGCTTTCTTT. Translation: CASSEVTAEAFF.

The sample holds a few counts of this clonotype. The CDR3 spells CASSKGQGGQPQHF. DNA for the CDR3: TGTGCCAGCAGCAAAGGACAGGGAGGTCAGCCCCAGCATTTT. The V gene is TRBV21-1, the J gene TRBJ1-5; the D call of TRBD1 is as the table states it, not checked on the DNA. TRBV21-1 is a documented pseudogene. The CDR3 has 14 residues.

This clonotype was observed a handful of times. The chain joins TRBV6-4 to TRBJ2-1, with 7 bases lining up with TRBD1. The germline gives CDR1 MRHNA, CDR2 SNTAGT. There are 14 residues in the CDR3. Unmatched junction bases numbered 15, after V lost 4 bases and J lost 15 bases. CDR3 region: CASSGSRDRARGFF. CDR3 bases: TGTGCCAGCAGTGGTTCCAGAGACAGGGCGAGGGGGTTCTTC.

The rearrangement joins TRBV13 to TRBJ1-5, with 9 bases fitting TRBD1. The CDR3 loop spans 16 amino acids. With 4 bases clipped from V and 1 base from J, the junction kept 5 bases outside the gene matches. Germline V lookup: CDR1 PRHDT, CDR2 FYEKMQ (reference sequence). CDR3 sequence: CASSYRQGVSNQPQHF. As DNA, the CDR3 is TGTGCCAGCAGCTACCGACAGGGGGTAAGCAATCAGCCCCAGCATTTT.

This clonotype was recorded at least ten times. CDR3: CSVVRASGETQYF. As DNA, the CDR3 is TGCAGCGTTGTAAGGGCCAGCGGGGAGACCCAGTACTTC. The V call is TRBV29-1, the J call TRBJ2-5; perhaps TRBD2 as D (6 bases). From germline, CDR1 is SQVTM and CDR2 ANQGSEA. CDR3 length: 13 residues. V was shortened by 4 bases and J by 5 bases, with 14 bases between the two germline ends.

Concerning this clonotype itself: One base away lies a much larger clone, so this may be a sequencing read error. CDR3 amino acids: CASSQETSGNGGTQYF. The CDR3 coding sequence is TGCGCCAGCAGCCAGGAGACTAGCGGGAACGGAGGTACGCAGTATTTT. This sequence joins TRBV4-3 and TRBJ2-3, with 11 bases lining up with TRBD2. J gave up 8 bases and V 3 bases, and 10 bases lay outside the gene matches. Germline lookup yields CDR1 LGHNA and CDR2 YSLEER. This CDR3 comprises 16 residues.

The V gene is TRBV7-9, the J gene TRBJ2-2; D is unclear. Germline V gives CDR1 SEHNR, CDR2 FQNEAQ (reference sequence). The CDR3 runs 17 residues. V lost 7 bases and J lost 1, with 19 bases in between. This CDR3 is CASTENRRQQNTGELFF. The CDR3 DNA follows: TGTGCCAGCACCGAAAACCGGCGGCAGCAGAACACCGGGGAGCTGTTTTTT.

The genes are TRBV11-2 and TRBJ2-4; D remains unclear. The germline CDR1 and CDR2 sequences are SGHAT and FQNNGV. V was trimmed by 5 bases and J by 5 bases, leaving 7 bases between them. The CDR3 runs to 12 residues. CDR3 sequence reads: CASSLQENIQYF. The CDR3, as DNA: TGTGCCAGCAGCCTGCAGGAAAACATTCAGTACTTC.

This chain links TRBV5-1 with TRBJ2-7; 9 nucleotides match TRBD2. The V segment lost 2 bases and the J segment 1 base; nucleotides outside the gene matches: 4. Germline loops: CDR1 SGHRS, CDR2 YFSETQ. The CDR3 contains 15 residues. CDR3 in amino acids: CASSFGGRASYEQYF. DNA of the CDR3: TGCGCCAGCAGCTTTGGCGGGAGGGCATCCTACGAGCAGTACTTC.

This clonotype was seen more than once but under ten times. The chain is built from TRBV12-3 or TRBV12-4 and TRBJ1-6; 7 bases are a match to TRBD1. The CDR3 is made up of 15 amino acids. V lost 3 bases to trimming and J lost 5 bases; unmatched junction nucleotides: 4. CDR3 loop: CASSLRDSDNSPLHF. CDR3 in DNA: TGTGCCAGCAGTTTGCGGGACAGCGATAATTCACCCCTCCACTTT.